Presented here are 12 T cell receptor beta chains from one specimen sequenced in a study of tissue T cells after allogeneic stem cell transplantation. Generated by immunoSEQ multiplex PCR, the TCRdb table keeps only in-frame clones and is missing some. The repertoire holds some 47,000 clones, with approximately 73% as singletons. The sample comprised sorted cells pooled from one or two spleens. These receptors originate from a pool of C57BL/6 mice in good health.

Notes on this clone: The genes are named according to mouse. Read coverage stops 1 residue before the CDR3 terminus; the germline J gene supplies the remainder. The gene calls are TRBV19 and TRBJ1-4; 7 nucleotides match TRBD1. Germline lookup yields CDR1 FNHDT and CDR2 SITEND (reference sequence). Trimming removed 5 bases from V and 1 base from J; junction bases left unmatched: 2. The CDR3 is made up of 14 amino acids. CDR3 sequence: CASSRGGSNERLFF. Incomplete CDR3 DNA: TGTGCCAGCAGCAGGGGGGGTTCCAACGAAAGATTATTT.

Regarding this clone: Germline and genes here are mouse. The CDR3 end lies 1 residue beyond the end of the read and is filled in from the germline J gene. The chain recombines TRBV13-2 with TRBJ2-7; D is possibly TRBD1 (6 bases). CDR3 length: 13 residues. Trimming left V 1 base short and J 4 bases short, with 9 bases between. The germline gives CDR1 NNHNN, CDR2 SYGAGS (reference sequence). The CDR3 reads CASGDRTDYEQYF. CDR3 DNA (partial): TGTGCCAGCGGTGATCGGACAGATTATGAACAGTAC.

The table lists this clone with a few counts. Gene names denote mouse genes. The CDR3 end is not reached by the read, which stops 1 residue before it; the germline J gene fills it in. This chain uses TRBV3 with TRBJ2-7; 10 nucleotides line up with TRBD2. The CDR3 has 14 residues. The J segment lost 0 bases and the V segment lost 4 bases, leaving 0 bases of the junction unmatched. Germline CDR1 SNHLY, CDR2 FYNGKV (reference sequence). The CDR3 region is CASSYWGGSYEQYF. Partial CDR3 DNA: TGTGCCAGCAGCTACTGGGGGGGCTCCTATGAACAGTAC.

Worth noting for this clone: The gene names here belong to mouse. The read comes to an end 1 residue before the CDR3 does, leaving the germline J gene to fill in the end. This chain uses TRBV15 with TRBJ1-1; D perhaps matches TRBD1 (5 bases). The CDR3 is 14 residues long. The V gene lost 0 bases and the J gene lost 0 bases, with 5 bases spanning the gap. Germline loops: CDR1 SGHND, CDR2 FRSKSL. Incomplete CDR3 DNA: TGTGCCAGCAGTTTAGCAGGGGCAAACACAGAAGTCTTC. Its protein is CASSLAGANTEVF. In full, the CDR3 reads CASSLAGANTEVFF.

This clone was observed once. Germline and genes: mouse. The read stops 1 residue short of the end of the CDR3; the missing end is completed from the germline J gene. V usage is TRBV23 and J usage is TRBJ2-4; the table's D call of TRBD2 was not tested on the DNA. This CDR3 is built from 16 residues. The germline V gene has CDR1 KGHTA and CDR2 FQNQQP. CDR3 residues: CSSSQSTGGSQNTLYF. The part of the CDR3 DNA that was read is TGCTCCAGCAGTCAATCGACTGGGGGTAGTCAAAACACCTTGTAC.

Concerning this clone itself: Mouse gene names apply. The read ends 1 residue early relative to the CDR3; the germline J gene fills the gap. The chain links TRBV1 to TRBJ2-3, with 9 nucleotides matching TRBD2. The CDR3 is 18 residues long. Germline assignment: CDR1 NSQYPW and CDR2 LRSPGD (reference sequence). Trimming took 0 bases from V and 1 from J; bases not matched to a gene: 8. The covered CDR3 bases are TGCACCTGCAGTGCAGATGTGGGGGGGCGCGAAGGTGCAGAAACGCTGTAT. This gives the protein CTCSADVGGREGAETLY. The entire CDR3 protein reads CTCSADVGGREGAETLYF.

Comment on this clone: Here the gene names and germline are mouse. The read finishes 1 residue shy of the CDR3 end, and the germline J gene is used to complete it. J is TRBJ2-7 and V is TRBV15, with D possibly TRBD2 on 6 matching bases. CDR1 SGHND and CDR2 FRSKSL come from the germline V gene. Between the trimmed V and J ends, which lost 3 bases and 2 bases, there was a span of 8 bases. The CDR3 has 13 amino acids. This chain's CDR3 is CASSFGGTYEQYF. CDR3 DNA, as far as it was read: TGTGCCAGCAGTTTCGGGGGGACCTATGAACAGTAC.

Points on this clone: Gene names are mouse gene names. The sequenced fragment ends 1 residue before the CDR3 boundary, so the rest is inferred from the germline J gene. V is TRBV29 and J is TRBJ2-7; D possibly corresponds to TRBD1 (6 bases). The CDR3 has 13 residues. V dropped 0 bases and J dropped 4 bases, with 7 bases sitting between them. The germline CDR1 and CDR2 sequences are MSHET and SYDVDS. This CDR3 reads CASSLSGQYEQYF. The sequenced CDR3 bases are TGTGCTAGCAGTTTATCGGGACAATATGAACAGTAC.

The sample holds a few counts of this clone. Genes and germline are mouse. Incomplete CDR3 DNA: TGTGGTGCTAGGACGGACTGGGGGAGCTCCTATGAACAGTAC. Translation gives CGARTDWGSSYEQY. The whole CDR3 is CGARTDWGSSYEQYF. The J gene is TRBJ2-7, the V gene TRBV20; 10 bases match TRBD2. Read coverage stops 1 residue before the CDR3 terminus; the germline J gene supplies the remainder. The CDR3 runs 15 residues. The trim removed 2 bases at V and 0 bases at J, leaving 4 bases unmatched. Germline V gene data show CDR1 as GFQATS and CDR2 as STVNSAI.

This clone was detected only a few times. Gene names are mouse gene names. The missing CDR3 end, 1 residue past where the read stops, is filled in from the germline J gene. J is TRBJ1-2 and V is TRBV13-2; D unresolved. V was trimmed by 0 bases and J by 4 bases, leaving 7 bases between them. The V gene's germline CDR1 is NNHNN and CDR2 SYGAGS (reference sequence). This CDR3 has 13 residues. Partial CDR3 DNA: TGTGCCAGCGGTGATGCTCGGGTCTCCGACTACACC. Amino acid sequence: CASGDARVSDYT. The whole CDR3 reads CASGDARVSDYTF.

Concerning this clone: Gene names refer to mouse genes. The read finishes 1 residue shy of the CDR3 end, and the germline J gene is used to complete it. The chain couples TRBV12-2 to TRBJ2-1, with TRBD2 matching 7 bases. Germline values: CDR1 SGHLS, CDR2 HYDKME. J was trimmed by 0 bases and V by 2 bases; bases with no gene match: 0. The CDR3 sequence is 14 residues long. The DNA read from the CDR3 is TGTGCCAGCTCTCCTGGGGGTAACTATGCTGAGCAGTTC. It encodes CASSPGGNYAEQF. The whole CDR3 reads CASSPGGNYAEQFF.

This clone occurred a few times. Any gene name here is a mouse gene name. The read terminates 1 residue ahead of where the CDR3 ends, so the germline J gene completes it. The chain combines TRBV16 with TRBJ2-3; the D is unclear. This CDR3 region has 13 residues. Trimming cost V 3 bases and J 2 bases, with 6 bases left between them. Germline V CDR1 and CDR2: SGHSA, FRNQAP. The CDR3 here is CASSFGVAETLYF. Partial CDR3 DNA: TGTGCAAGCAGCTTCGGGGTTGCAGAAACGCTGTAT.